The 18 T cell receptor beta chains listed next were all sequenced from one sample in a study of blood T cell repertoires in COVID-19. TCRdb's table, derived via immunoSEQ multiplex PCR, lists solely in-frame clones and lacks some. The sample yields around 200,000 clones, roughly 89% seen once. The source material was peripheral blood. The receptors here all came from a man aged 35 to 55 with acute or convalescent COVID-19.

The chain recombines TRBV7-6 with TRBJ2-3, with TRBD1 matching over 7 bases. V lost 1 base to trimming and J lost 3 bases; unmatched junction nucleotides: 7. Looked up from germline, CDR1 is SGHVS and CDR2 is FNYEAQ. This CDR3 is 16 amino acids long. The CDR3 loop is CASSLGAGGRTDTQYF. The DNA of the CDR3 is TGTGCCAGCAGCTTAGGTGCAGGGGGAAGGACAGATACGCAGTATTTT.

J is TRBJ2-2 and V is TRBV19; 7 bases match TRBD1. From germline, CDR1 is LNHDA and CDR2 SQIVND (reference sequence). With 10 bases clipped from V and 4 bases from J, the junction kept 9 bases outside the gene matches. The CDR3 is made up of 14 amino acids. The CDR3 bases are TGTGCCACTATACAGGGGAGTGGCACCGGGGAGCTGTTTTTT. Protein sequence: CATIQGSGTGELFF.

V and J are TRBV7-9 and TRBJ2-1; 9 bases are shared with TRBD1. The CDR3 runs 15 residues. J lost 6 bases, V lost 1 base, and 4 bases had no gene match. Germline values: CDR1 SEHNR, CDR2 FQNEAQ (reference sequence). Here the CDR3 reads CASSLDRGQVNEQFF. CDR3 coding DNA: TGTGCCAGCAGCTTAGACAGGGGGCAAGTCAATGAGCAGTTCTTC.

This chain uses TRBV15 with TRBJ1-5, with 7 bases that match TRBD1. The V gene's germline CDR1 is LNHNV and CDR2 YYDKDF (reference sequence). V was clipped by 4 bases and J by 6 bases; unmatched bases: 3. CDR3 length: 13 amino acids. The CDR3 DNA follows: TGTGCCACCAGCAACAGGGGAAGTCAGCCCCAGCATTTT. Amino acids: CATSNRGSQPQHF.

Details on this clone: This sample includes further DNA sequences coding for the same CDR3. This chain links TRBV15 with TRBJ2-5; the match to TRBD2 covers 10 bases. The germline CDR1 and CDR2 sequences are LNHNV and YYDKDF (reference sequence). V shed 9 bases and J 4 bases; nucleotides not matched to a gene: 5. The CDR3 has 13 residues. DNA for the CDR3: TGTGCCACTTCAGCGGGGGGGCGAGAGACCCAGTACTTC. Protein product: CATSAGGRETQYF. The variable domain in full, completed from reference TRBV15 and TRBJ2-5, reads DAMVIQNPRYQVTQFGKPVTLSCSQTLNHNVMYWYQQKSSQAPKLLFHYYDKDFNNEADTPDNFQSRRPNTSFCFLDIRSPGLGDTAMYLCATSAGGRETQYFGPGTRLLVL.

The genes are TRBV4-3 and TRBJ2-5; 10 bases agree with TRBD1. J lost 4 bases, V lost 4 bases, and 6 bases had no gene match. The CDR3 is made up of 15 amino acids. Germline CDR1 reads LGHNA; CDR2 reads YSLEER. For the CDR3, the DNA is TGCGCCAGCAGCCGGGGACAGGGGCTGCCAGAGACCCAGTACTTC. This codes for CASSRGQGLPETQYF.

The chain joins TRBV6-6 to TRBJ1-1; D is perhaps TRBD1 (5 bases). The germline V and J ends were trimmed by 7 bases and 2 bases, with 14 bases remaining between them. CDR1 and CDR2 from the germline V gene are MNHNY and SVGAGI (reference sequence). CDR3 size: 14 residues. The CDR3 DNA sequence: TGTGCCAGCACCCTTGGGGCAGCAAACACTGAAGCTTTCTTT. Translating it yields CASTLGAANTEAFF.

This sequence joins TRBV7-2 and TRBJ2-3, with TRBD2 matching over 8 bases. This CDR3 contains 18 residues. The V segment lost 3 bases and the J segment 2 bases; nucleotides outside the gene matches: 13. Germline V gene lookup returns CDR1 SGHTA and CDR2 FQGNSA. CDR3: CASSFGGGDSHFTDTQYF. The CDR3 region has the DNA TGTGCCAGCAGCTTCGGGGGGGGCGACTCCCATTTCACAGATACGCAGTATTTT.

The rearrangement uses TRBV28 and TRBJ1-2; D might be TRBD1 (6 bases). The CDR3 loop spans 14 amino acids. The germline V and J ends were trimmed by 6 bases and 2 bases, with 13 bases remaining between them. Germline CDR1 reads MDHEN; CDR2 reads SYDVKM. CDR3 sequence (DNA): TGTGCCAGCAGGGGGGCAGGGTTCAACTATGGCTACACCTTC. Its protein product is CASRGAGFNYGYTF.

V is TRBV13 and J is TRBJ2-7, with D possibly being TRBD1 (5 bases). The CDR3 has 15 amino acids. V gave up 5 bases and J gave up 0 bases, with 14 bases separating them. Germline V lookup: CDR1 PRHDT, CDR2 FYEKMQ (reference sequence). The CDR3 loop reads CASSETVVGSYEQYF. For the CDR3, the DNA is TGTGCCAGCAGCGAGACAGTAGTGGGCTCCTACGAGCAGTACTTC.

The J gene is TRBJ2-4, the V gene TRBV19; D is possibly TRBD1 (6 bases). V gave up 1 base and J gave up 0 bases, with 19 bases separating them. CDR3 length equals 19 residues. Germline V CDR1 and CDR2: LNHDA, SQIVND (reference sequence). CDR3 in amino acids: CASSIAQGIGQLAKNIQYF. DNA of the CDR3: TGTGCCAGTAGTATAGCGCAGGGGATAGGGCAGCTAGCCAAAAACATTCAGTACTTC.

The chain joins TRBV5-8 to TRBJ2-1; maybe TRBD2 (6 bases). Trimming took off 4 bases at V and 10 bases at J, with 18 bases between the two ends. This CDR3 spans 14 amino acids. Germline-derived CDR1 and CDR2 are SGHTS and YDEGEE. The CDR3 sequence is CASSLNRDLSEQFF. The CDR3 coding sequence is TGTGCCAGCAGCCTGAACCGGGACTTGTCGGAGCAGTTCTTC.

In this sample, this clone turned up once. CDR3 sequence (DNA): TGTGCCACTCAATGGGACAGGGGCATCCAAGAGACCCAGTACTTC. Translating gives CATQWDRGIQETQYF. The gene calls are TRBV18 and TRBJ2-5, with 10 bases aligning to TRBD1. The CDR3 sequence is 15 residues long. After removal of 10 bases from V and 1 base from J, the junction contained 9 bases not matched to a gene. Germline lookup yields CDR1 KGHSH and CDR2 LQKENI.

The chain has TRBV5-1 and TRBJ2-7, with 12 bases matching TRBD2. Germline CDR1 reads SGHRS; CDR2 reads YFSETQ. The junction had 9 bases not matched to a gene; V was cut back by 8 bases and J by 6 bases. The CDR3 extends over 14 amino acids. The CDR3: CASYELAGGGEQYF. As DNA, the CDR3 is TGCGCCAGTTACGAACTAGCGGGGGGCGGCGAGCAGTACTTC.

Notes on this clone: Other DNA sequences in the same sample also yield this CDR3. The gene calls are TRBV5-1 and TRBJ1-1; TRBD1 agrees at 9 bases. Germline V lookup: CDR1 SGHRS, CDR2 YFSETQ. The CDR3 length is 13 residues. The V segment lost 5 bases and the J segment 3 bases; nucleotides outside the gene matches: 2. Written as DNA, the CDR3 is TGCGCCAGCAGTTGGACAGGGGACACTGAAGCTTTCTTT. Its protein is CASSWTGDTEAFF.

This chain joins TRBV4-1 and TRBJ2-1; weak D call: TRBD1 (6 bases). Per the germline V gene, CDR1 is MGHRA and CDR2 is YSYEKL. The CDR3 is 19 residues long. Trimming took 2 bases from V and 1 from J, leaving 21 bases between them. CDR3 sequence reads: CASSQPQGRASRSYNEQFF. CDR3 bases: TGCGCCAGCAGCCAACCCCAGGGGCGAGCCTCCCGATCCTACAATGAGCAGTTCTTC.

The chain joins TRBV30 to TRBJ1-2; 10 bases align to TRBD1. V dropped 4 bases and J dropped 4; count of bases not matched to a gene: 9. The CDR3 loop spans 15 amino acids. CDR1 is GTSNPN, CDR2 SVGIG, per germline (reference sequence). The DNA for the CDR3 is TGTGCCTGGACTCCGTCGACAGGGGGCTTCTATGGCTACACCTTC. The encoded protein is CAWTPSTGGFYGYTF. Full variable domain (rest looked up from reference TRBV30 and TRBJ1-2): SQTIHQWPATLVQPVGSPLSLECTVEGTSNPNLYWYRQAAGRGLQLLFYSVGIGQISSEVPQNLSASRPQDRQFILSSKKLLLSDSGFYLCAWTPSTGGFYGYTFGSGTRLTVV.

The CDR3 loop reads CAWSVRARTDTQYF. CDR3 sequence (DNA): TGTGCCTGGAGTGTGAGGGCCCGGACAGATACGCAGTATTTT. The V and J genes are TRBV30 and TRBJ2-3; D might be TRBD2 (5 bases). Germline V gene lookup returns CDR1 GTSNPN and CDR2 SVGIG (reference sequence). Trimming left V 0 bases short and J 3 bases short, with 10 bases between. The CDR3 has 14 amino acids.